This T cell receptor (beta chain) was sequenced for a study of blood T cell repertoires in COVID-19. About the study: Whether acute or convalescent, the COVID-19 samples came from the United States, Italy and Spain. The cDNA or gDNA used as material had been derived from T cells, B-cell-depleted T cells, or PBMCs.

This clone was found once. TCRdb's table, derived via immunoSEQ multiplex PCR, lists solely in-frame clones and lacks some. The sample holds fewer than 350,000 clones; 89% are singletons and the top ten take 1.7%. Participants spanned ages about 18 to 90 years and resided in 24 US areas. All recovered Cohort 3 donors got two negative PCRs, got clearance, or saw symptom resolution. This CDR3 contains 16 residues. Germline V lookup: CDR1 SGHRS, CDR2 YFSETQ. Trimming took 4 bases from V and 6 from J; bases not matched to a gene: 12. V gene TRBV5-1 combines with J gene TRBJ1-1; 10 nucleotides align to TRBD1. Input material: PBMCs or T cells enriched from blood (not recorded which). This receptor was identified in a woman aged 40 to 49 who had recovered from COVID-19. In nucleotides, the CDR3 is TGCGCCAGCAGCCCCCGGGACAGGGGTGGTTGGCCTGAAGCTTTCTTT. Translation gives CASSPRDRGGWPEAFF.